This T cell receptor beta chain was obtained from a study of shared clonotypes between healthy human individuals. Comments on this clone: Its target is not known.

The germline V gene has CDR1 KGHSH and CDR2 LQKENI. V dropped 2 bases and J dropped 3 bases, with 10 bases sitting between them. The CDR3 is 15 residues long. Findings and limits, study-wide: The study's rarefaction showed incomplete sorted-subset sequencing despite large depth.

Data came from immunoSEQ multiplex PCR; TCRdb stores just in-frame clones and leaves some out. The sample has around 700,000 clones, around two thirds seen once. Sequencing was carried out using memory CD4+ T cells sorted from blood. Subset defined: CD45RA-negative fraction. V gene TRBV18 combines with J gene TRBJ1-4, with D perhaps matching TRBD1 (5 bases). The receptor comes from a woman aged 25-40 years in good health. The chain's CDR3 is CASSPSEGANEKLFF. CDR3 nucleotides: TGTGCCAGCTCACCATCAGAAGGGGCTAATGAAAAACTGTTTTTT.